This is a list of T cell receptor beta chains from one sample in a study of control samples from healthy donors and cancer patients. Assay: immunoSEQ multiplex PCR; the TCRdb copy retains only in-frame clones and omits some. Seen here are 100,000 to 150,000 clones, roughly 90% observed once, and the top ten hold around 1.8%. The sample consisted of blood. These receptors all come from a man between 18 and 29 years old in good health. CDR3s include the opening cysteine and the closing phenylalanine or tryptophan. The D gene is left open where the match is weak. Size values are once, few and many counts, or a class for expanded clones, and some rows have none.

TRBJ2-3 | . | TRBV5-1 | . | CASRLDGITDTQYF | TGCGCCAGCCGACTGGACGGGATCACAGATACGCAGTATTTT
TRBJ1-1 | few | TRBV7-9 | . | CASSRPAARVGEAFF | TGTGCCAGCAGCCGCCCCGCGGCCAGGGTTGGTGAAGCTTTCTTT
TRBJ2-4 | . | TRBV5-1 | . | CASSLEGAKNIQYF | TGCGCCAGCAGCTTGGAGGGCGCCAAAAACATTCAGTACTTC
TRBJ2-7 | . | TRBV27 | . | CASSKGLTYEQYF | TGTGCCAGCAGTAAAGGACTCACCTACGAGCAGTACTTC
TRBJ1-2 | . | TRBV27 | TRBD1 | CASTTAGTGFLYGYTF | TGTGCCAGCACCACAGCCGGGACAGGGTTTCTTTATGGCTACACCTTC
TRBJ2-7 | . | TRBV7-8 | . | CASSGMETGSNEQYF | TGTGCCAGCAGCGGAATGGAAACAGGGTCCAACGAGCAGTACTTC
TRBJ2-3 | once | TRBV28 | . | CASSLTVGEGTDTQYF | TGTGCCAGCAGCCTCACAGTGGGAGAAGGTACAGATACGCAGTATTTT
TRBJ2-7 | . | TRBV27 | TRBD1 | CASTPNRGRGHYEQYF | TGTGCCAGCACTCCGAACCGGGGCAGGGGGCATTACGAGCAGTACTTC
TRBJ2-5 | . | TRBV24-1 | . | CATESTKRSTGTQYF | TGTGCCACCGAGTCAACGAAAAGGTCAACAGGGACCCAGTACTTC
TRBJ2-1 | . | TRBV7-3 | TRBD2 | CASSSRAGGNEQFF | TGTGCCAGCAGTTCTAGAGCGGGGGGTAATGAGCAGTTCTTC
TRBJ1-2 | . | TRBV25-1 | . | CASNLGSDYGYTF | TGTGCCAGCAATCTCGGATCGGACTATGGCTACACCTTC
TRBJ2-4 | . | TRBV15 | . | CATSRDQAVAKNIQYF | TGTGCCACCAGCAGAGATCAAGCTGTAGCCAAAAACATTCAGTACTTC
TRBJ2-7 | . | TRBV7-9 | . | CASSPLVEQYF | TGTGCCAGCAGCCCCCTGGTCGAGCAGTACTTC
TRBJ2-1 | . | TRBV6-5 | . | CASSYSTVFYNEQFF | TGTGCCAGCAGTTACTCGACAGTCTTCTACAATGAGCAGTTCTTC
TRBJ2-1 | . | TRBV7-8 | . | CASSFWLVGVGAFAGSYNEQFF | TGTGCCAGCAGCTTTTGGTTGGTGGGTGTGGGTGCGTTTGCGGGCTCCTACAATGAGCAGTTCTTC
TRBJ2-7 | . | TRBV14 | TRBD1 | CASSQINRGYEQYF | TGTGCCAGCAGCCAAATAAACAGGGGATACGAGCAGTACTTC
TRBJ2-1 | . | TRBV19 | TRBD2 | CASSMWTSGDNEQFF | TGTGCCAGTAGTATGTGGACTAGCGGAGACAATGAGCAGTTCTTC
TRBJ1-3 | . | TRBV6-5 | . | CASSYSQFPGNTIYF | TGTGCCAGCAGTTACTCACAGTTCCCTGGAAACACCATATATTTT
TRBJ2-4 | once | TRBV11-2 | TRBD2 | CASSSVAGAKNIQYF | TGTGCCAGCAGCTCCGTAGCGGGAGCCAAAAACATTCAGTACTTC
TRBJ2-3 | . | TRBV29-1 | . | CSVAKDRLRSTDTQYF | TGCAGCGTTGCCAAGGACAGACTCCGGAGCACAGATACGCAGTATTTT
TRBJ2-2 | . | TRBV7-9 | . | CASSLDLADTGELFF | TGTGCCAGCAGCTTAGACCTCGCGGACACCGGGGAGCTGTTTTTT
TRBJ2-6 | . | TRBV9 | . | CASSEKRGGGSGANVLTF | TGTGCCAGCAGCGAGAAAAGAGGGGGAGGGTCTGGGGCCAACGTCCTGACTTTC
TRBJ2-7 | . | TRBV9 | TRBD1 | CASSPGTGDYEQYF | TGTGCCAGCAGCCCCGGGACAGGGGACTACGAGCAGTACTTC
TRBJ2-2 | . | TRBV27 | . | CASRPLYTGELFF | TGTGCCAGCAGACCCCTGTACACCGGGGAGCTGTTTTTT
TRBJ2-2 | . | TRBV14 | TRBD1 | CASSQYLTGGTGELFF | TGTGCCAGCAGCCAATACCTCACAGGGGGCACCGGGGAGCTGTTTTTT
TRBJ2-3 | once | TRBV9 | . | CASSVGARADTQYF | TGTGCCAGCAGCGTAGGGGCCCGAGCAGATACGCAGTATTTT
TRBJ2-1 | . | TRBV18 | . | CASSPKGTLDNEQFF | TGTGCCAGCTCACCAAAGGGGACTCTCGACAATGAGCAGTTCTTC
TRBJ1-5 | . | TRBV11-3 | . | CASSYRDNQPQHF | TGTGCCAGCAGCTACAGGGACAATCAGCCCCAGCATTTT
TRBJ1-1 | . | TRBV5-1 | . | CASIRIAAGNTEAFF | TGCGCCAGTATAAGAATAGCCGCCGGGAACACTGAAGCTTTCTTT
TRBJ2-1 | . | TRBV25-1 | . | CASSGTPYNEQFF | TGTGCCAGCAGTGGGACACCCTACAATGAGCAGTTCTTC
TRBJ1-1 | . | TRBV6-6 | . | CASSRPTGKDTEAFF | TGTGCCAGCAGTCGCCCTACAGGGAAGGACACTGAAGCTTTCTTT
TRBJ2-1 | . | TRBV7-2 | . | CASSLLPSVNEQFF | TGTGCCAGCAGCTTACTCCCGTCGGTCAATGAGCAGTTCTTC
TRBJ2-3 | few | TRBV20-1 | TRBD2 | CGTGTSGTQYF | TGCGGTACCGGGACTAGCGGAACGCAGTATTTT
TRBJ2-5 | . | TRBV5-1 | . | CASSLASRLGETQYF | TGCGCCAGCAGCTTGGCCTCCCGCCTGGGGGAGACCCAGTACTTC
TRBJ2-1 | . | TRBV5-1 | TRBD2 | CASSLDVAGDPHNEQFF | TGCGCCAGCAGCTTGGATGTAGCGGGAGATCCCCACAATGAGCAGTTCTTC
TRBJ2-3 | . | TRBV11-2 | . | CASSLVRRVTHTDTQYF | TGTGCCAGCAGCTTAGTAAGGCGCGTCACACACACAGATACGCAGTATTTT
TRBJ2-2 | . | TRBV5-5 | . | CASSLGDTGELFF | TGTGCCAGCAGCTTAGGGGACACCGGGGAGCTGTTTTTT
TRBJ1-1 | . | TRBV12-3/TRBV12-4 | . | CASSFLGSEAFF | TGTGCCAGCAGCTTCTTGGGGAGTGAAGCTTTCTTT
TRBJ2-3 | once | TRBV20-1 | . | CSAGADTQYF | TGCAGTGCAGGAGCAGATACGCAGTATTTT
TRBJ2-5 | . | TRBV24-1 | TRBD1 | CATSESDRGRAKTQYF | TGTGCCACCAGTGAGTCTGACAGGGGGCGGGCAAAGACCCAGTACTTC